This T cell receptor beta chain was retrieved from a study of yellow fever vaccine responses in identical twins. In germline, CDR1 is MDHEN, CDR2 SYDVKM. The CDR3 covers 16 residues. V was pared by 3 bases and J by 1 base, with 13 bases between. Note on this clonotype: Its matching antigen is unknown.

General study points: Twins' T cell vaccine responses reportedly looked partly convergent, partly personalized.

Each CDR3 protein gets one entry after TCRdb re-called the RT-PCR reads with MiXCR. The sample has 30,000 to 40,000 distinct CDR3 sequences; more than 45% are singletons. V usage is TRBV28 and J usage is TRBJ2-1; D is uncertain. This clonotype originated in a young woman who received the yellow fever vaccine. Sample: T cells from blood (PBMCs), unsorted or a sorted subset (not recorded which), taken before or after yellow fever vaccination (not recorded which). Written as DNA, the CDR3 is TGTGCCAGCAGTTTTCCCCGGGCCAATTCCTACAATGAGCAGTTCTTC. Residues: CASSFPRANSYNEQFF.